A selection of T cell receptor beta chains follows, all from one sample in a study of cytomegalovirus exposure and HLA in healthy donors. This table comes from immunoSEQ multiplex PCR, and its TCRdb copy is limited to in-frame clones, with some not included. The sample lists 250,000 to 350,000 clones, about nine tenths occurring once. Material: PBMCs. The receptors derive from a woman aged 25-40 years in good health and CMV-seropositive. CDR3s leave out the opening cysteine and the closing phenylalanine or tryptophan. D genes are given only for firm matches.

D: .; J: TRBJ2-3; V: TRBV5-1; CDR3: ASSLLPGSTDTQY
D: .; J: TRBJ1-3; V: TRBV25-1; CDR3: ASSEQTTSGNTIY
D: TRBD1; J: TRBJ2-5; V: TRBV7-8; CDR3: ASSKNPGQGQETQY
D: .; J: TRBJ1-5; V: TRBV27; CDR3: ASSLSGAGKNQPQH
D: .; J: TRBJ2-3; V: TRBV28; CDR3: ASSYITLTSTDTQY
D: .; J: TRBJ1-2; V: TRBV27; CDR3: ASSFGANYGYT
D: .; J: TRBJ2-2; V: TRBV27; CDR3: ASSLVRETGELF
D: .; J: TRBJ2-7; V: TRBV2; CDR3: ASRDRQPSYEQY
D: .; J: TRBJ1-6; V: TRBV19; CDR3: ASSIAGQGSSPLH
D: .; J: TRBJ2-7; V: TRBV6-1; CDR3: ASVSLTYEQY
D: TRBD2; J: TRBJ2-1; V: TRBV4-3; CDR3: ASSISGRQGEQF
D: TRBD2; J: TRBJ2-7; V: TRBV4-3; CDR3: ASSQAGGSYEQY
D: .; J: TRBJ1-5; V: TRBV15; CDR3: ATSRGNGQPQH
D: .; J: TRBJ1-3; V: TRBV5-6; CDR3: ASSLTLLSGNTIY